This passage covers 10 T cell receptor beta chains from one sample sequenced in a study of CD8 T cells in Susac syndrome. Reverse transcription used roughly 0.45 to 1 ug RNA and random hexamers. TCRdb fed the immunoSEQ multiplex PCR reads into MiXCR, producing one record per CDR3 protein. The repertoire holds approximately 110,000 distinct CDR3 sequences, with 85% to 95% as singletons. Sequencing was performed on CD8+ T cells from PBMCs. These receptors originate from a human donor with multiple sclerosis.

This sequence joins TRBV6-5 and TRBJ2-7, with D tentatively TRBD1 (7 bases). The CDR3 contains 13 residues. Germline CDR1 and CDR2: MNHEY and SVGAGI. Trimming removed 4 bases at V and 4 bases at J, with 11 bases between. The DNA of the CDR3 is TGTGCCAGCAGTTCAGGGGGGATTTACGAGCAGTACTTC. Residues: CASSSGGIYEQYF.

The sample holds a few counts of this clonotype. This chain links TRBV4-2 with TRBJ2-5; 9 bases map to TRBD2. The CDR3 is 16 residues long. CDR1 is LGHNA, CDR2 YNFKEQ, per germline. The V gene end was trimmed by 1 base and the J gene end by 1 base; junction bases not matched to a gene: 4. CDR3 in amino acids: CASSQGGGGAQETQYF. In nucleotides, the CDR3 is TGTGCCAGCAGCCAAGGTGGCGGGGGGGCCCAAGAGACCCAGTACTTC.

The V and J genes are TRBV6-1 and TRBJ2-3; D may be TRBD2 (7 bases). The CDR3 runs to 14 residues. Germline V gives CDR1 MNHNS, CDR2 SASEGT. V dropped 9 bases and J dropped 4 bases, with 17 bases sitting between them. CDR3 sequence (DNA): TGTGCCAGTGGCTGGGGGGGCGGATCAGATACGCAGTATTTT. Translating gives CASGWGGGSDTQYF.

V is TRBV21-1 and J is TRBJ2-7; the table names TRBD1, a call not compared with the DNA. TRBV21-1 constitutes a pseudogene. The CDR3 consists of 17 residues. CDR3 protein: CASSKDLGQGAHYEQYV. CDR3 nucleotide sequence: TGTGCCAGCAGCAAAGATCTAGGACAGGGGGCCCACTACGAGCAGTACGTC.

The V and J genes are TRBV27 and TRBJ2-2; either TRBD1 or TRBD2 may supply D (5 bases each). The CDR3 is 14 amino acids. V was pared by 6 bases and J by 5 bases, with 13 bases between. Germline values: CDR1 MNHEY, CDR2 SMNVEV (reference sequence). The CDR3 DNA sequence: TGTGCCAGCAGCTGGGGGAGAGGGACCGGGGAGCTGTTTTTT. Protein sequence: CASSWGRGTGELFF.

This rearrangement joins TRBV5-1 to TRBJ2-4, with TRBD2 identical over 8 bases. J gave up 7 bases and V 5 bases, and 14 bases lay outside the gene matches. CDR3 size: 16 residues. Germline V gives CDR1 SGHRS, CDR2 YFSETQ. For the CDR3, the DNA is TGCGCCAGCAGACGTACCAGGGGACTAGGGGGGAACATTCAGTACTTC. This translates into CASRRTRGLGGNIQYF.

This clonotype occurred a few times. The rearrangement links TRBV5-1 to TRBJ2-1; D is possibly TRBD2 (6 bases). V lost 2 bases and J lost 7, with 13 bases in between. CDR3 length: 14 residues. Germline V gives CDR1 SGHRS, CDR2 YFSETQ. The CDR3 nucleotides read TGCGCCAGCAGCTTCCCGGAGGGTCTGAATGAGCAGTTCTTC. Amino acids: CASSFPEGLNEQFF.

The gene calls are TRBV19 and TRBJ2-4, with D maybe TRBD1 (6 bases). V lost 3 bases to trimming and J lost 0 bases, with 12 bases between them. Germline V CDR1 and CDR2: LNHDA, SQIVND (reference sequence). This CDR3 has 16 amino acids. CDR3 coding DNA: TGTGCCAGTAGTATTCAGACAGGTTCAGCCAAAAACATTCAGTACTTC. Translating it yields CASSIQTGSAKNIQYF.

The rearrangement uses TRBV9 and TRBJ2-3; 8 bases agree with TRBD2. Germline CDR1 SGDLS, CDR2 YYNGEE. This CDR3 contains 17 residues. V shed 3 bases, J shed 4 bases, and the junction held 13 bases outside the gene matches. CDR3: CASSEPMSGSGADTQYF. CDR3 DNA sequence: TGTGCCAGCAGCGAGCCTATGAGCGGGAGTGGCGCAGATACGCAGTATTTT.

The rearrangement joins TRBV6-1 to TRBJ2-7, with D unclear. Per germline, CDR1 MNHNS and CDR2 SASEGT. V was trimmed by 6 bases and J by 5 bases, leaving 5 bases between them. The CDR3 loop spans 10 amino acids. The CDR3 here is CASRANEQYF. CDR3 nucleotide sequence: TGTGCCAGCAGGGCGAACGAGCAGTACTTC.